The present TCR beta chain was sequenced within a study of shared clonotypes between healthy human individuals (dated by TCRdb to 2020 to 2022). About the study as a whole: The cohort comprised a couple of women and a few men aged 18 to 49 years. For each donor, CD4 naive and CD4 memory were each given three plates, CD8 naive was given two plates, and CD8 memory was given one plate. To increase sequencing depth and limit assay-specific biases, TCR repertoire library preparation and sequencing were carried out by different laboratories using diverse techniques. Leukapheresis yielded between about 0.85 and 10 billion PBMCs per donor. The study deeply sequenced blood TCR repertoires of five healthy adults to estimate repertoire size and the extent of clonotype sharing between individuals. The full study reports these points: Compared with non-shared clonotypes, the clonotypes found in all four sorted-subset donors had higher generation probabilities. Pairwise subsampling indicated that sequencing depth was expected to affect the degree of clonotype sharing among donors. Incomplete sequencing was indicated by rarefaction of sorted-subset datasets, despite the large sequencing depth. The small number of donors limited the genetic and exposure-history diversity represented. Estimated clonotype richness was generally larger for naive than for memory subsets. Sampling was restricted to blood, and TCR repertoires in tissue are likely to differ from TCR repertoires in blood. Across a handful of donors, approximately 5% of naive CD4, 3.5% of naive CD8, 2.3% of memory CD4, and approximately 0.42% of memory CD8 clonotypes were shared.

Using the deep immunoSEQ assay, multiplex PCR amplified TCR CDR3 regions from genomic DNA. Extracted genomic DNA from each cell subset was spread evenly across all wells of several immunoSEQ 96-well plates, with each plate serving as a replicate. For sorted subsets, each replicate PCR was loaded with 200 to 250 ng genomic DNA, equivalent to approximately 33,000 T cell genomes. Purified libraries were quantified with a Qubit 3.0 fluorometer, sized on a Bioanalyzer 2100, and re-quantified with the KAPA Library Quantification kit. Each immunoSEQ 96-well plate was sequenced on its own single-read 150-cycle Illumina NextSeq 550 flow cell. The original methods were these. Because only junctional sequences without quality scores were contained in the immunoSEQ output, filtering matching that applied to full-length reads could not be performed. To assign V/J genes and CDR3, sequences were annotated against IMGT germline references using PyIR, a Python wrapper for IgBLAST v1.9. Reads with weak V/J assignments (E-value above 1e-6), missing CDR3, stop codons, out-of-frame junctions, or ambiguous translated residues were removed. V3J clonotypes were defined as sequences sharing the same inferred V gene, J gene, and CDR3 amino acid sequence. The percentage overlap between two repertoires was calculated by dividing the number of shared unique clonotypes by the size of the smaller repertoire. Three approaches were used to assess repertoire richness: RTK rarefaction, the Chao1 estimator, and Recon v2.1 estimates of unobserved clonotypes. OLGA was used to compute generation probabilities for all TCRbeta clonotypes that the gDNA method yielded from a handful of donors. TCRdb took this table from immuneACCESS and kept in-frame rearrangements with V and J called. Such tables lack part of the clones; where checked against another copy, unresolved V genes explain under half of the gap, and the rest is unexplained. Clone size and V and J calls were adopted from that table, with D and trimming inferred from the DNA. The sample includes more than 2 million clones, with about 95% observed a single time. 1.1% of the sample lies in the top ten.

A note on this clone: What this receptor recognizes is not known. Base qualities were left out, and no much larger clone turns up one base away.

CD8 naive samples were obtained by positive selection for CCR7 among CD45RO-negative cells, yielding a CD45RA+CCR7+ population from which TemRA cells were excluded. Healthy HIV-negative adults with no recently reported acute infections or vaccinations were included as donors. Every donor was a Caucasian adult residing in Nashville, Tennessee, USA. Blood was collected by leukapheresis, and PBMCs were isolated by Ficoll-Histopaque density gradient centrifugation and then cryopreserved in liquid nitrogen vapor phase. Analytical flow cytometry was used to check the purity and quantity of every magnetically sorted T cell population. Genomic DNA was isolated from each sorted fraction and quantified by UV absorbance on a Nanodrop 2000c. The origin of this receptor is a man aged 18 to 29 in good health. The sequenced sample consisted of naive CD8+ T cells sorted from blood. Interpreted using the paper, the cell subset or site label stands for: CD45RA+CCR7+.

The nucleotide sequence reads TGTGCCAGCAGCCTCCTAGCGGCTATGGGATGGGCGGACACCGGGGAGCTGTTTTTT. It encodes CASSLLAAMGWADTGELFF. The sequence joins TRBV5-6 to TRBJ2-2; the central 7 bases match TRBD2. CDR1 and CDR2, looked up from the germline V gene, are SGHDT and YYEEEE. Germline trimming amounts to 4 bases on V and 3 bases on J, with 18 as the count of junction bases outside the gene matches. Counted from cysteine to phenylalanine, this CDR3 has 19 amino acids. The read is trimmed to its CDR3 DNA, 57 bases read in frame from base 1.